Listed below are T cell receptor beta chains from one sample, sequenced in a study of Graves' ophthalmopathy and Graves' hyperthyroidism. From the multiplex PCR reads, TCRdb called clonotypes with MiXCR, one entry per CDR3 protein. The data show almost 750,000 distinct CDR3 sequences, around 40% seen once. The sequenced sample consisted of peripheral blood. These receptors originate from an adult man with Graves' ophthalmopathy. CDR3s include the opening cysteine and the closing phenylalanine or tryptophan. A D gene is named only where the DNA matches it firmly. Not every row has a clone size; where given, it reads once, few, many or a size class.

d_call: TRBD1; clone_size: .; j_call: TRBJ2-3; v_call: TRBV15; cdr3_aa: CATSRSGTGYTDTQYF; cdr3_nt: TGTGCCACCAGCAGATCAGGGACAGGCTACACAGATACGCAGTATTTT
d_call: TRBD1; clone_size: few; j_call: TRBJ2-5; v_call: TRBV19; cdr3_aa: CASSILGQEQETQYF; cdr3_nt: TGTGCCAGTAGTATACTCGGACAGGAGCAAGAGACCCAGTACTTC
d_call: .; clone_size: .; j_call: TRBJ1-1; v_call: TRBV14; cdr3_aa: CASSRRRGWNTEAFF; cdr3_nt: TGTGCCAGCAGCCGGAGAAGGGGCTGGAACACTGAAGCTTTCTTT
d_call: TRBD1; clone_size: .; j_call: TRBJ2-7; v_call: TRBV25-1; cdr3_aa: CASSERDRGSYEQYF; cdr3_nt: TGTGCCAGCAGTGAAAGGGACAGGGGCTCCTACGAGCAGTACTTC
d_call: .; clone_size: many; j_call: TRBJ2-6; v_call: TRBV2; cdr3_aa: CASRESAGANVLTF; cdr3_nt: TGTGCCAGCAGGGAGTCGGCTGGGGCCAACGTCCTGACTTTC
d_call: TRBD1; clone_size: many; j_call: TRBJ2-7; v_call: TRBV29-1; cdr3_aa: CSVDAGTGSYEQYF; cdr3_nt: TGCAGCGTTGACGCGGGGACAGGGTCCTACGAGCAGTACTTC
d_call: TRBD2; clone_size: .; j_call: TRBJ2-7; v_call: TRBV7-9; cdr3_aa: CASSPGSGGRGYEQYF; cdr3_nt: TGTGCCAGCAGCCCGGGATCGGGCGGGAGGGGCTACGAGCAGTACTTC
d_call: .; clone_size: .; j_call: TRBJ2-3; v_call: TRBV9; cdr3_aa: CASSADSHSTDTQYF; cdr3_nt: TGTGCCAGCAGCGCGGACAGCCATAGCACAGATACGCAGTATTTT
d_call: .; clone_size: many; j_call: TRBJ2-7; v_call: TRBV7-9; cdr3_aa: CASSLSGVDEQYF; cdr3_nt: TGTGCCAGCAGCTTATCAGGGGTCGACGAGCAGTACTTC
d_call: .; clone_size: few; j_call: TRBJ1-5; v_call: TRBV3-1; cdr3_aa: CASSQDLAFSNQPQHF; cdr3_nt: TGTGCCAGCAGCCAAGATTTGGCATTTAGCAATCAGCCCCAGCATTTT
d_call: TRBD1; clone_size: .; j_call: TRBJ1-5; v_call: TRBV24-1; cdr3_aa: CASRSATGGNQPQHF; cdr3_nt: TGTGCCAGCAGGTCAGCGACAGGGGGCAATCAGCCCCAGCATTTT
d_call: TRBD1; clone_size: .; j_call: TRBJ1-1; v_call: TRBV25-1; cdr3_aa: CASTTGAGTEAFF; cdr3_nt: TGTGCCAGCACGACAGGGGCGGGAACTGAAGCTTTCTTT
d_call: TRBD1; clone_size: .; j_call: TRBJ1-1; v_call: TRBV2; cdr3_aa: CASSKTGAEAFF; cdr3_nt: TGTGCCAGCAGCAAGACAGGGGCTGAAGCTTTCTTT
d_call: TRBD1; clone_size: once; j_call: TRBJ1-1; v_call: TRBV7-9; cdr3_aa: CASSLEGRGSVATEAFF; cdr3_nt: TGTGCCAGCAGCTTAGAGGGCAGGGGGAGCGTGGCCACTGAAGCTTTCTTT